This section outlines one T cell receptor (beta chain) sequence together with its context. This table comes from immunoSEQ multiplex PCR, and its TCRdb copy is limited to in-frame clones, with some not included. The sample includes 2 million to 2.5 million clones, 85% to 95% seen only once; the top ten take 0.3% to 0.45%. The sample originates from a study of shared clonotypes between healthy human individuals. V was shortened by 5 bases and J by 8 bases, with 22 bases between the two germline ends. Germline V lookup: CDR1 SGHTA, CDR2 FQGTGA. The CDR3 is made up of 16 amino acids. This clonotype was obtained from a young man in good health. Some clones in this sample may be carry-over from other donors' samples. Input material: naive CD4+ T cells from PBMCs. Documented subset: CD45RA+ positively selected. The chain has TRBV7-3 and TRBJ1-5; D perhaps matches TRBD1 (6 bases). The CDR3 region is CASSPRGAPGIEPQHF. The CDR3 nucleotides are TGTGCCAGCAGCCCCAGGGGCGCCCCAGGTATCGAGCCCCAGCATTTT.